This T cell receptor (beta chain) was identified in a study of T cell responses to AZD1222 COVID-19 vaccine. Study-level background: Recipients boosted at about 4 weeks or about 12 weeks are pooled.

Study conclusions and caveats: A mostly white British donor set with more females was recruited, and clonal diversity was possibly underestimated. There were repertoire samples only from the period after the peak T cell response.

Produced via immunoSEQ multiplex PCR; TCRdb's table is partial and in-frame only. This sample yields roughly 85,000 clones, of which 80% to 90% are seen a single time; approximately 7% belongs to the top ten. Comments on this clone: The antigen is unknown.

This receptor was identified in an adult in good health. The sample in question was peripheral blood, obtained on day 0 of AZD1222 vaccination.

The CDR3 sequence: CASSISGARGEAFF. The CDR3 DNA is TGTGCCAGTAGTATATCTGGCGCCCGAGGTGAAGCTTTCTTT. The chain uses TRBV19 and TRBJ1-1, with D unresolved. Germline loops: CDR1 LNHDA, CDR2 SQIVND (reference sequence). The CDR3 is made up of 14 amino acids. Trimming shortened V by 2 bases and J by 7 bases, and 14 bases separated the two germline ends.